This T cell receptor beta chain was sequenced in a study of shared clonotypes between healthy human individuals. Study results and limitations: Non-shared clonotypes were found to have lower generation probabilities than the clonotypes that were shared by all four of the sorted-subset donors. Some naive CD4 clonotypes, about 5.5%, turned up in common across a handful of donors. In general, naive subsets displayed greater estimated richness than memory subsets did.

Evenly divided among several immunoSEQ plates was the genomic DNA of each subset. The repertoire was sequenced with immunoSEQ multiplex PCR; TCRdb's copy has only in-frame clones and lacks some. Of about 1 million clones in the sample, approximately 76% were seen once. A note on this clone: Its specificity is not known.

Per germline, CDR1 ENHRY and CDR2 SYGVKD. The CDR3 spans 15 residues. V dropped 7 bases and J dropped 6 bases, with 22 bases sitting between them. This TCR derives from a man in his late teens or twenties in good health. This chain uses TRBV10-3 with TRBJ2-7; D tentatively reads TRBD1 or TRBD2 (6 bases each). Material: memory CD4+ T cells sorted from blood. The subset denotes: CD45RA-negative fraction. The CDR3 sequence: CAITPEGGFRGEQYF. The CDR3 DNA reads as TGTGCCATCACCCCGGAGGGGGGCTTTCGTGGCGAGCAGTACTTC.